This T cell receptor (beta chain) derives from a study of shared clonotypes between healthy human individuals. Profiling relied on immunoSEQ multiplex PCR, and the TCRdb table lists in-frame clones only, not all of them. The sample shows over 2 million clones, about 94% of them seen only once. Naivety among CD8 cells was defined by CD45RO negativity and positive CCR7 selection, thereby excluding terminally differentiated effector memory CD45RA+ cells. Points from the study as a whole: Represented genetic and exposure-history diversity was restricted by having few donors.

In its sample, this clone was seen once. Its antigen is undetermined. Per germline, CDR1 SGHTA and CDR2 FQGNSA. The length of the CDR3 is 14 residues. V lost 1 base and J 0 bases, leaving 6 bases between the germline ends. The sequence came from a man aged 18 to 29 in good health. What was sequenced was naive CD8+ T cells sorted from blood. The V call is TRBV7-2, the J call TRBJ1-1; D unresolved. The CDR3 coding sequence is TGTGCCAGCAGCTTAGGTCAAATGAACACTGAAGCTTTCTTT. Its translation is CASSLGQMNTEAFF.